This T cell receptor (beta chain) stems from a study of cytomegalovirus exposure and HLA in healthy donors. Study-wide background: Later, an analysis reported that the 130 or so validation repertoires had used the same platform as the 666 first-cohort repertoires. Study results and caveats: Most TCR sequences were seen very rarely across donors, but some public TCRs occurred in many. Reports showed the classifier diagnosing cytomegalovirus status with high specificity and sensitivity.

For this clone: Its antigen is unidentified.

Assay used: immunoSEQ multiplex PCR; TCRdb lists only in-frame clones, some missing. The table has nearly 200,000 clones, 65% to 90% seen once. Sequenced sample: PBMCs. This receptor was obtained from a woman aged 25 to 39 in good health and CMV-seropositive.

Written as DNA, the CDR3 is TGTGCCAGCAGCTTGGGACAGGGGGGATCCTACGAGCAGTACTTC. Protein: CASSLGQGGSYEQYF. The J gene is TRBJ2-7, the V gene TRBV5-4; 9 bases fit TRBD1. This CDR3 has 15 residues. The J segment lost 1 base and the V segment lost 0 bases, leaving 2 bases of the junction unmatched. The germline V gene has CDR1 SGHNT and CDR2 YYREEE (reference sequence). Supplemented by reference TRBV5-4 and TRBJ2-7, the full variable domain reads ETGVTQSPTHLIKTRGQQVTLRCSSQSGHNTVSWYQQALGQGPQFIFQYYREEENGRGNFPPRFSGLQFPNYSSELNVNALELDDSALYLCASSLGQGGSYEQYFGPGTRLTVT.